One sample yielded the 10 T cell receptor beta chains listed below, sequenced in a study of Ad26.COV2.S vaccination and SARS-CoV-2 variants (dated by TCRdb to the early 2020s). In light of the paper, this sample's treatment or condition label describes: roughly 18 received Ad26.COV2.S at low or high dose, single or two shots; about 5 received placebo; per-sample allocation not given. For vaccine and placebo recipients, the sequenced repertoires came from samples collected on day 63 after the first injection. Receptor libraries were prepared by the immunoSEQ multiplex PCR assay. Not all clones reach the TCRdb copy of this immuneACCESS table, which keeps in-frame sequences only. Checked studies attribute under half of the gap to unresolved V genes and leave the rest unexplained. This sample holds a few hundred thousand clones; 83% were observed only once. About 8% of the sample is in the top ten clones.

The sequencing used peripheral blood, collected in a trial of Ad26.COV2.S vaccine versus placebo. The receptors shown here come from a person between 18 and 60 years old who received the Ad26.COV2.S COVID-19 vaccine or a placebo.

The rearrangement joins TRBV6-2 or TRBV6-3 to TRBJ2-1; 9 bases line up with TRBD2. The V gene's germline CDR1 is MNHEY and CDR2 SVGEGT. The CDR3 contains 15 residues. Trimming at V came to 6 bases and at J to 3 bases, leaving 6 bases not matched to a gene. The CDR3 sequence: CASSVAGDFYNEQFF. The CDR3 nucleotides are TGTGCCAGCAGCGTAGCGGGAGATTTCTACAATGAGCAGTTCTTC.

CDR3 bases: TGTGCCAGCTTTGATACAGACTCTGGGGCCAACGTCCTGACTTTC. Translating it yields CASFDTDSGANVLTF. The chain has TRBV6-5 and TRBJ2-6; no clear D gene. V was trimmed by 8 bases and J by 0 bases, leaving 11 bases between them. CDR3 length: 15 amino acids. Germline loops: CDR1 MNHEY, CDR2 SVGAGI.

This clone has just a few counts. The chain is built from TRBV5-4 and TRBJ2-7; tentatively, D is TRBD1 (5 bases). V gave up 3 bases and J gave up 3 bases, with 25 bases separating them. Germline V gene lookup returns CDR1 SGHNT and CDR2 YYREEE (reference sequence). This CDR3 spans 18 amino acids. The CDR3 loop is CASSSFDSFGSRIYEQYF. The CDR3 nucleotides read TGTGCCAGCAGCTCCTTCGACAGTTTTGGCAGTAGAATCTACGAGCAGTACTTC.

The V and J genes are TRBV3-1 (or the pseudogene TRBV3-2) and TRBJ2-3, with D possibly TRBD1 on 7 matching bases. Germline CDR1 reads LGHDT; CDR2 reads YNNKEL (reference sequence). The length of the CDR3 is 15 residues. Trimming pared 1 base from V and 0 bases from J, leaving 8 bases between. CDR3 residues: CASSQAGGSTDTQYF. CDR3 DNA sequence: TGTGCCAGCAGCCAAGCAGGGGGGAGCACAGATACGCAGTATTTT.

This clone was observed once. This rearrangement joins TRBV7-2 to TRBJ2-1; TRBD2 matches at 7 bases. This CDR3 comprises 13 residues. Unmatched junction bases numbered 5, after V lost 2 bases and J lost 10 bases. Per the germline V gene, CDR1 is SGHTA and CDR2 is FQGNSA. CDR3 sequence: CASSLMAGLEQFF. CDR3 coding DNA: TGTGCCAGCAGCTTAATGGCGGGACTAGAGCAGTTCTTC.

The V call is TRBV7-9, the J call TRBJ2-3; 12 bases map to TRBD1. V lost 5 bases to trimming and J lost 6 bases; unmatched junction nucleotides: 6. CDR3 size: 15 residues. The germline V gene has CDR1 SEHNR and CDR2 FQNEAQ (reference sequence). CDR3 DNA sequence: TGTGCCAGCAGCGAGGGGACAGGGGGCAAGGATACGCAGTATTTT. It encodes CASSEGTGGKDTQYF.

V and J are TRBV5-1 and TRBJ2-5, with 7 bases fitting TRBD2. CDR3 size: 15 residues. V shed 2 bases and J 3 bases; nucleotides not matched to a gene: 7. Germline V gives CDR1 SGHRS, CDR2 YFSETQ. The CDR3 sequence: CASSFYGGREETQYF. CDR3 nucleotides: TGCGCCAGCAGCTTTTACGGTGGGAGGGAAGAGACCCAGTACTTC. The full variable domain, its missing parts supplied by reference TRBV5-1 and TRBJ2-5, is KAGVTQTPRYLIKTRGQQVTLSCSPISGHRSVSWYQQTPGQGLQFLFEYFSETQRNKGNFPGRFSGRQFSNSRSEMNVSTLELGDSALYLCASSFYGGREETQYFGPGTRLLVL.

The chain carries TRBV4-2 and TRBJ2-5; D ambiguous. The CDR3 spans 13 residues. Germline V gene data show CDR1 as LGHNA and CDR2 as YNFKEQ. Trimming pared 0 bases from V and 5 bases from J, leaving 7 bases between. Written as DNA, the CDR3 is TGTGCCAGCAGCCAAGATCTCTGGGAGACCCAGTACTTC. Translation gives CASSQDLWETQYF.

V is TRBV7-3 and J is TRBJ2-3; 9 nucleotides line up with TRBD2. CDR1 is SGHTA, CDR2 FQGTGA, per germline. The CDR3 runs 16 residues. V shed 5 bases and J 7 bases; nucleotides not matched to a gene: 13. CDR3: CASSLFRSGSINTQYF. DNA of the CDR3: TGTGCCAGCAGCCTCTTCCGTAGCGGGAGTATAAATACGCAGTATTTT.

The rearrangement uses TRBV3-1 (or the pseudogene TRBV3-2) and TRBJ2-7; the D gene could be TRBD1 or TRBD2 (6 bases each). Germline CDR1 reads LGHDT; CDR2 reads YNNKEL (reference sequence). The CDR3 length is 14 residues. With 4 bases removed from V and 2 bases from J, the gap between germline ends came to 12 bases. CDR3 bases: TGTGCCAGCAGCCCGCTAGGGGGGACCTACGAGCAGTACTTC. Amino acid sequence: CASSPLGGTYEQYF.